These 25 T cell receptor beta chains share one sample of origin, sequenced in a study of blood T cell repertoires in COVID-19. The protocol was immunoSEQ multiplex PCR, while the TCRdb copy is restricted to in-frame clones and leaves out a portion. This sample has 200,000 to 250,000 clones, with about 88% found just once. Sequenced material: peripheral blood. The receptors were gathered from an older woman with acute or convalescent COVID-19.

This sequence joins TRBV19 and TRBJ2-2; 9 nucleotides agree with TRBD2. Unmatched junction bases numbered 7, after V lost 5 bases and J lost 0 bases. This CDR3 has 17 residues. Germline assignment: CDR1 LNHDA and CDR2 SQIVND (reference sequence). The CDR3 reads CASSPPAGGSNTGELFF. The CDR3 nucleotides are TGTGCCAGTAGTCCGCCAGCGGGGGGCTCGAACACCGGGGAGCTGTTTTTT.

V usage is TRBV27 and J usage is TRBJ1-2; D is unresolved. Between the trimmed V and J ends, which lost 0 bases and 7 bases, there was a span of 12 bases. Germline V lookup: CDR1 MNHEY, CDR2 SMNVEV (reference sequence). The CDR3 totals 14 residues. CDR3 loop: CASSLSGVASGYTF. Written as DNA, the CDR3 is TGTGCCAGCAGTTTATCTGGTGTAGCGAGTGGCTACACCTTC.

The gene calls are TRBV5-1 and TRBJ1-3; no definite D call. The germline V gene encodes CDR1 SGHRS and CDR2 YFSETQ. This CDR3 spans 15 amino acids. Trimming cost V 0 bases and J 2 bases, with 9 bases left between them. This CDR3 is CASSLVDFPGNTIYF. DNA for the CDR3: TGCGCCAGCAGCTTGGTAGACTTCCCTGGAAACACCATATATTTT.

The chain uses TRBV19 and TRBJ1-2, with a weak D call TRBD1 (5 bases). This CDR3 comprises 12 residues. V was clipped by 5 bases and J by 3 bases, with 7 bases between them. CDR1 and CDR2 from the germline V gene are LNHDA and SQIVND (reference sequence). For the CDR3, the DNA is TGTGCCAGTAGTCCAGGGTACTATGGCTACACCTTC. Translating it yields CASSPGYYGYTF.

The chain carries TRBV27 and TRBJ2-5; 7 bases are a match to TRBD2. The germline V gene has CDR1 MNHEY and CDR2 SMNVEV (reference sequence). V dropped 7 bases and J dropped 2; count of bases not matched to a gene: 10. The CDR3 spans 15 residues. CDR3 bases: TGTGCCAGCACCGTTTCGGGGGGAAAACAAGAGACCCAGTACTTC. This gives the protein CASTVSGGKQETQYF.

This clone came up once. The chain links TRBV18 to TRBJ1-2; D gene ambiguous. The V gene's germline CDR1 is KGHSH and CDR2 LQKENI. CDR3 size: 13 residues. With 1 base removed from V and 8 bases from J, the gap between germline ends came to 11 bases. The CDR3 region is CASSPQRDSGYTF. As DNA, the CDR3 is TGTGCCAGCTCACCACAAAGAGATAGCGGCTACACCTTC.

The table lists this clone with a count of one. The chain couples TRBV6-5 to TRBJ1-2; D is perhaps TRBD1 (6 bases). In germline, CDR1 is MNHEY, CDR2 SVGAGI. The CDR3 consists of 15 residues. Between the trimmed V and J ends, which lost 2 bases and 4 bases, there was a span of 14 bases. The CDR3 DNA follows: TGTGCCAGCAGTTACACATCAGGGGAGAGCTATGGCTACACCTTC. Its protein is CASSYTSGESYGYTF.

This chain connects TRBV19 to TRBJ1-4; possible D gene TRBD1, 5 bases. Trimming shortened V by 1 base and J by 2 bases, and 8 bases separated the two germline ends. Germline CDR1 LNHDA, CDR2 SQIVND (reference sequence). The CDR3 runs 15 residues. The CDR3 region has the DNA TGTGCCAGTAGTATAGTCGGGGGGACTAATGAAAAACTGTTTTTT. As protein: CASSIVGGTNEKLFF. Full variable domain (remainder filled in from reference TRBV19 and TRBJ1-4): DGGITQSPKYLFRKEGQNVTLSCEQNLNHDAMYWYRQDPGQGLRLIYYSQIVNDFQKGDIAEGYSVSREKKESFPLTVTSAQKNPTAFYLCASSIVGGTNEKLFFGSGTQLSVL.

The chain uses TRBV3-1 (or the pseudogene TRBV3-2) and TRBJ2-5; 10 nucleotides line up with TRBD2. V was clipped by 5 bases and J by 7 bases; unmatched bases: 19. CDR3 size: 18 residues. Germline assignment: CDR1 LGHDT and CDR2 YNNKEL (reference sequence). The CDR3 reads CASSSHPQASGGGATQYF. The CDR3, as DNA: TGTGCCAGCAGCTCCCATCCCCAGGCTAGCGGGGGAGGAGCGACCCAGTACTTC.

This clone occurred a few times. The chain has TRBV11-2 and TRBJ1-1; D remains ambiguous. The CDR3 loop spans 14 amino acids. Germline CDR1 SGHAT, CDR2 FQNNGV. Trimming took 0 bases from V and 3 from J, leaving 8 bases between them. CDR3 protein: CASSLEGRYTEAFF. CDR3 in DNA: TGTGCCAGCAGCTTAGAGGGCCGCTACACTGAAGCTTTCTTT.

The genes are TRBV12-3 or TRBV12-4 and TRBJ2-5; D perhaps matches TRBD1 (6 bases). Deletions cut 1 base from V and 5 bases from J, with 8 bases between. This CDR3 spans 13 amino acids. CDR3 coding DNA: TGTGCCAGCAGTTTAGTTCAGGGGGAGACCCAGTACTTC. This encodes CASSLVQGETQYF.

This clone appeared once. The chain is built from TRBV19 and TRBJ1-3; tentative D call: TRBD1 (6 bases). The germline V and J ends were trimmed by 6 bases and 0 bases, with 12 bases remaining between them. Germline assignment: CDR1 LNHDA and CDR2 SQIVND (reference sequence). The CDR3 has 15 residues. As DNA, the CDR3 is TGTGCCAGTAGAACACTGGACAGCTCTGGAAACACCATATATTTT. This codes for CASRTLDSSGNTIYF.

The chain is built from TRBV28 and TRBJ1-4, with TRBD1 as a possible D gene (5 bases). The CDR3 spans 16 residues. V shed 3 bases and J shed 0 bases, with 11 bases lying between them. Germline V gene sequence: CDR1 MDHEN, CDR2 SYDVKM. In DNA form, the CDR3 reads TGTGCCAGCAGTTTTCAGGGTGAAGCAACTAATGAAAAACTGTTTTTT. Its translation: CASSFQGEATNEKLFF. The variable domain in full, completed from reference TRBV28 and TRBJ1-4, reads DVKVTQSSRYLVKRTGEKVFLECVQDMDHENMFWYRQDPGLGLRLIYFSYDVKMKEKGDIPEGYSVSREKKERFSLILESASTNQTSMYLCASSFQGEATNEKLFFGSGTQLSVL.

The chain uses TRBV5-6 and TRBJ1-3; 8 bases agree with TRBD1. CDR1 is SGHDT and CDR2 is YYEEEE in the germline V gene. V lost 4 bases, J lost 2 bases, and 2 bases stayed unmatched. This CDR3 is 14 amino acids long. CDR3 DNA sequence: TGTGCCAGCAGCGCCAGGGGGCCTGGAAACACCATATATTTT. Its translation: CASSARGPGNTIYF. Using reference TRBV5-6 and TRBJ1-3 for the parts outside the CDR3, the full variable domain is DAGVTQSPTHLIKTRGQQVTLRCSPKSGHDTVSWYQQALGQGPQFIFQYYEEEERQRGNFPDRFSGHQFPNYSSELNVNALLLGDSALYLCASSARGPGNTIYFGEGSWLTVV.

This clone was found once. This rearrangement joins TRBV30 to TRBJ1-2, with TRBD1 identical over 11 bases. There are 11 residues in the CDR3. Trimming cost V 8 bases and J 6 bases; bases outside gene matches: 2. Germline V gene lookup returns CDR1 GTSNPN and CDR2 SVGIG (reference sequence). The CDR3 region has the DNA TGTGCCGGGACAGGGGGAAATGGCTACACCTTC. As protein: CAGTGGNGYTF.

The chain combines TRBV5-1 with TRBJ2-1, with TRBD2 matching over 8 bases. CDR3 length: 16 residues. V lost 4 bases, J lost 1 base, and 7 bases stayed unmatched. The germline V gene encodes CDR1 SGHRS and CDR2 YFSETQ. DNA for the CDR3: TGCGCCAGCAGCGCGGGGGGACCGCCTTCCTACAATGAGCAGTTCTTC. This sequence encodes CASSAGGPPSYNEQFF.

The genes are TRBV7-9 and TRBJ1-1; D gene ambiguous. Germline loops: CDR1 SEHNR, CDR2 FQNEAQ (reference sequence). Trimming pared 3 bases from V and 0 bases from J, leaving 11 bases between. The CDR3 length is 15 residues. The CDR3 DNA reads TGTGCCAGCAGCTTGAGGGTCGGGGTGAACACTGAAGCTTTCTTT. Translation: CASSLRVGVNTEAFF.

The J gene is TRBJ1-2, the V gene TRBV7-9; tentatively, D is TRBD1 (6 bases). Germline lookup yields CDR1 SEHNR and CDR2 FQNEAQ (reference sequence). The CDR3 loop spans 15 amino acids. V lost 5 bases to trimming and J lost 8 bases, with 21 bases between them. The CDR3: CASSTDHHGGQGYTF. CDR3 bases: TGTGCCAGCAGCACCGACCACCACGGGGGGCAAGGCTACACCTTC. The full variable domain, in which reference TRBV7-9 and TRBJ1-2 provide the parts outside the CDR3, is DTGVSQNPRHKITKRGQNVTFRCDPISEHNRLYWYRQTLGQGPEFLTYFQNEAQLEKSRLLSDRFSAERPKGSFSTLEIQRTEQGDSAMYLCASSTDHHGGQGYTFGSGTRLTVV.

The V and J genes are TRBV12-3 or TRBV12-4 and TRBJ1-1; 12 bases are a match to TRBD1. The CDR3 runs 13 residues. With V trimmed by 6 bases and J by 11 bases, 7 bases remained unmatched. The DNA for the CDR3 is TGTGCCAGCAGCCGGGGACAGGGGGCGCGGGCTTTCTTT. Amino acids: CASSRGQGARAFF.

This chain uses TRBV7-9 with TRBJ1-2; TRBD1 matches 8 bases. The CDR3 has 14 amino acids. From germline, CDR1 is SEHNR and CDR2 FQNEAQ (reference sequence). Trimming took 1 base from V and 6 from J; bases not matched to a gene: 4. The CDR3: CASSLGTGGDGYTF. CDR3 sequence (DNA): TGTGCCAGCAGCTTAGGAACAGGGGGGGATGGCTACACCTTC.

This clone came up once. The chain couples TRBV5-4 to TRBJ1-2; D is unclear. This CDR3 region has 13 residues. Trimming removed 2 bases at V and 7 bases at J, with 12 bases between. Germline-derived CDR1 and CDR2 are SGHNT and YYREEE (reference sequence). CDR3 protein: CASSFEPERGYTF. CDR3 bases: TGTGCCAGCAGCTTTGAACCGGAGCGTGGCTACACCTTC.

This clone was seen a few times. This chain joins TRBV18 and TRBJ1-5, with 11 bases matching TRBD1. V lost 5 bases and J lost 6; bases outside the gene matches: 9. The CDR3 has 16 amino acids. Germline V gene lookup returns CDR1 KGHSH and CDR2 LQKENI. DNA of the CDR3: TGTGCCAGCTCAAACAGGACAGGGGGCGCCGGTCAGCCCCAGCATTTT. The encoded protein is CASSNRTGGAGQPQHF. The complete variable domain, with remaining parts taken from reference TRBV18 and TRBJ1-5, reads NAGVMQNPRHLVRRRGQEARLRCSPMKGHSHVYWYRQLPEEGLKFMVYLQKENIIDESGMPKERFSAEFPKEGPSILRIQQVVRGDSAAYFCASSNRTGGAGQPQHFGDGTRLSIL.

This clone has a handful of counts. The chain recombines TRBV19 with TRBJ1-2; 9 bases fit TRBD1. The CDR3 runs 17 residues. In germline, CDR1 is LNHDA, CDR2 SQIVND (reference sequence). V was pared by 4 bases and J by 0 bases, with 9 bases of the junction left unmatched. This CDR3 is CASSRGGTGTPNYGYTF. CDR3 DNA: TGTGCCAGTAGTAGGGGGGGGACAGGGACTCCTAACTATGGCTACACCTTC.

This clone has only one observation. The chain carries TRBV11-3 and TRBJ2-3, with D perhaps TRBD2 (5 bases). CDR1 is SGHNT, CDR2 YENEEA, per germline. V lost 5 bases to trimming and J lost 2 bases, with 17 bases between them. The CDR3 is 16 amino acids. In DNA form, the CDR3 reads TGTGCCAGCAGCCTGGGTCGGGGTACTAACACAGATACGCAGTATTTT. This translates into CASSLGRGTNTDTQYF. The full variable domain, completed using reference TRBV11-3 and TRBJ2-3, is EAGVVQSPRYKIIEKKQPVAFWCNPISGHNTLYWYLQNLGQGPELLIRYENEEAVDDSQLPKDRFSAERLKGVDSTLKIQPAELGDSAVYLCASSLGRGTNTDTQYFGPGTRLTVL.

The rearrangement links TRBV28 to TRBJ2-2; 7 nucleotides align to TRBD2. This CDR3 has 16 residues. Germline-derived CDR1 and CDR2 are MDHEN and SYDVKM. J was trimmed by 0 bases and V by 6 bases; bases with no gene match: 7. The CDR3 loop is CASRSPTSTNTGELFF. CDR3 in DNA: TGTGCCAGCAGGTCACCGACTAGCACGAACACCGGGGAGCTGTTTTTT.